The 4 T cell receptor beta chains below were found in one sample sequenced in a study of T cells in Graves' hyperthyroidism and ophthalmopathy. RNA transcripts served as the template for amplifying TCR beta CDR3 regions. The HTBI primer set drove a first-round RT-PCR of the TCR CDR3. TCRdb re-derived calls from the multiplex PCR reads in MiXCR, one entry per CDR3 protein. Among some 600,000 distinct CDR3 sequences, approximately 15% were seen once, and the ten largest hold about 5.8%. Sequencing input: blood. Every receptor here comes from a woman in her thirties with Graves' hyperthyroidism that later progressed to Graves' ophthalmopathy.

This clonotype occurred a few times. V and J are TRBV19 and TRBJ1-1; no definite D call. The CDR3 contains 14 residues. The V end was cut by 5 bases, the J end by 1 base, with 11 bases between. Germline CDR1 reads LNHDA; CDR2 reads SQIVND (reference sequence). The CDR3 region is CASSFLSGNTEAFF. CDR3 nucleotide sequence: TGTGCCAGTAGTTTCCTATCCGGGAACACTGAAGCTTTCTTT.

In this sample, this clonotype turned up once. V is TRBV11-2 and J is TRBJ2-1; maybe TRBD2 (6 bases). V lost 5 bases and J 5 bases, leaving 22 bases between the germline ends. Germline lookup yields CDR1 SGHAT and CDR2 FQNNGV. This CDR3 spans 17 amino acids. In DNA, the CDR3 is TGTGCCAGCAGCCACGGGGTTGGTAGCGGAAATAACAATGAGCAGTTCTTC. Amino acid sequence: CASSHGVGSGNNNEQFF.

This clonotype was recorded many times. V is TRBV5-1 and J is TRBJ1-1; weak D call: TRBD1 (6 bases). The V end was cut by 4 bases, the J end by 3 bases, with 16 bases between. CDR1 and CDR2 from the germline V gene are SGHRS and YFSETQ. CDR3 length equals 15 residues. Written as DNA, the CDR3 is TGCGCCAGCAGCCCGGACAGATTGACGGACACTGAAGCTTTCTTT. Its translation: CASSPDRLTDTEAFF.

This clonotype was picked up a small number of times. The rearrangement links TRBV4-3 to TRBJ2-2; no firm D call. This CDR3 contains 15 residues. With 0 bases removed from V and 2 bases from J, the gap between germline ends came to 7 bases. Germline-derived CDR1 and CDR2 are LGHNA and YSLEER. DNA of the CDR3: TGCGCCAGCAGCCAAGACATCCCCAACACCGGGGAGCTGTTTTTT. It translates to CASSQDIPNTGELFF.